This T cell receptor (beta chain) was captured by sequencing in a study of blood T cells in healthy people across ages. General study points: From one million sequenced T cells, diversity estimates were lower bounds.

Germline assignment: CDR1 SEHNR and CDR2 FQNEAQ (reference sequence). The CDR3 is made up of 15 amino acids. J was trimmed by 4 bases and V by 5 bases; bases with no gene match: 7. In its sample, this clonotype was seen many times. As yet, its antigen is unknown. Primed by a sample-barcoded 5' primer and a J-beta primer mix, a second PCR proceeded for about 6 to 11 cycles. One entry per CDR3 protein results from TCRdb running MiXCR on the 5' RACE reads. Among about 1.4 million distinct CDR3 sequences listed, around 59% were seen once. Sequenced sample: blood. This receptor was obtained from a man aged 18 to 35 in good health. This chain uses TRBV7-9 with TRBJ2-7, with 11 bases that match TRBD1. This CDR3 reads CASSPRTGGIYEQYF. CDR3 nucleotide sequence: TGTGCCAGCAGCCCCCGGACAGGGGGCATTTACGAGCAGTACTTC.